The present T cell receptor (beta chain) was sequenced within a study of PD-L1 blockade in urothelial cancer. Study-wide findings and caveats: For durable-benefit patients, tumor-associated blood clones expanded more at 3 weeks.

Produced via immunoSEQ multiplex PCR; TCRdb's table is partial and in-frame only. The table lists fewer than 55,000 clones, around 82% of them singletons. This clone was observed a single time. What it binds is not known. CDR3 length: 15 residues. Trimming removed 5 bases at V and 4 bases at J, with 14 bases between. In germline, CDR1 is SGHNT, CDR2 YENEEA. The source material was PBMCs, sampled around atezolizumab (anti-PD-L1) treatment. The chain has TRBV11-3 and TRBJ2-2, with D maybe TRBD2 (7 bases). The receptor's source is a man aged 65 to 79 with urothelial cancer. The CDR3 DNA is TGTGCCAGCAGCCATCCGAGGGGGGGCACCGGGGAGCTGTTTTTT. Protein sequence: CASSHPRGGTGELFF.